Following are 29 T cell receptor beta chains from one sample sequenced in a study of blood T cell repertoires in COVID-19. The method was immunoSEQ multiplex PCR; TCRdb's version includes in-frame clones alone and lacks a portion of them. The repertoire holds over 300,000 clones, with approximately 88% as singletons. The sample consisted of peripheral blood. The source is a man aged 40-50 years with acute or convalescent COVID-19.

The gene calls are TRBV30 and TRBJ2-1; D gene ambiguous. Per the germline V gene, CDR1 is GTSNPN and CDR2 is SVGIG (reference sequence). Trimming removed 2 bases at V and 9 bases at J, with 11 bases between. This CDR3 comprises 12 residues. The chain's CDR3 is CAWSTPYGEQFF. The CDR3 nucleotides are TGTGCCTGGAGTACTCCCTACGGTGAGCAGTTCTTC.

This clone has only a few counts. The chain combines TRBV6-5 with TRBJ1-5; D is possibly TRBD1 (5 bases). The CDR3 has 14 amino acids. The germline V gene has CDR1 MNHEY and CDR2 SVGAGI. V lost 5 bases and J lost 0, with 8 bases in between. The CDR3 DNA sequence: TGTGCCAGCAGTAAGACAGCTAGCAATCAGCCCCAGCATTTT. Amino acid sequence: CASSKTASNQPQHF.

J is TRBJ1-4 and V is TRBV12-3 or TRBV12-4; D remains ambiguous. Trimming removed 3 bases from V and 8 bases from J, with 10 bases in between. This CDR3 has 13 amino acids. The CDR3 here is CASSLDLREKLFF. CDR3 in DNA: TGTGCCAGCAGTTTGGATTTGAGGGAAAAACTGTTTTTT.

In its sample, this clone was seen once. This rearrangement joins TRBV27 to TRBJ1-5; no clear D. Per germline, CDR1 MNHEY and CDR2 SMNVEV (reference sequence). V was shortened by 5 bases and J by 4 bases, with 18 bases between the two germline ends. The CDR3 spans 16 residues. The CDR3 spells CASSPLTNLRNQPQHF. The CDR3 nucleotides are TGTGCCAGCAGTCCCCTGACTAATTTGAGGAATCAGCCCCAGCATTTT.

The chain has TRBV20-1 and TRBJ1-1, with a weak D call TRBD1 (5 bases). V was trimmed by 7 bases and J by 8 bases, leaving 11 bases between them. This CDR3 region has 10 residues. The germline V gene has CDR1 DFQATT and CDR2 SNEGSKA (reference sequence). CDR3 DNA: TGCAGTGTTCAACAGGAAGAAGCTTTCTTT. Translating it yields CSVQQEEAFF.

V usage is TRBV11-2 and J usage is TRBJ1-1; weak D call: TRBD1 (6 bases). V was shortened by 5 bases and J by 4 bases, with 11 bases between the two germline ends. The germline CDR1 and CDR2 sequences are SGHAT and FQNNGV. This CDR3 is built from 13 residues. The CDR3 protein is CASSKDRSTEAFF. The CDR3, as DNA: TGTGCCAGCAGCAAGGACAGATCCACTGAAGCTTTCTTT.

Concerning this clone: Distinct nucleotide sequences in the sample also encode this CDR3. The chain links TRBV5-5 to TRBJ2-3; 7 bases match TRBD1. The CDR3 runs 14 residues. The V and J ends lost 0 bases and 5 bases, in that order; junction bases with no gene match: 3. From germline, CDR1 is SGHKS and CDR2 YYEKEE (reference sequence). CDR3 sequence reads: CASSLGQGIDTQYF. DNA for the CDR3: TGTGCCAGCAGCTTGGGACAGGGAATAGATACGCAGTATTTT.

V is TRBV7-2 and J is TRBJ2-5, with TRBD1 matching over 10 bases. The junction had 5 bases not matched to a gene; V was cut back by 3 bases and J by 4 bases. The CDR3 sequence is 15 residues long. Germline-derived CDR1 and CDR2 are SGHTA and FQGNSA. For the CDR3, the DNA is TGTGCCAGCAGCTTCGACAGGGGGCTTGGAGAGACCCAGTACTTC. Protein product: CASSFDRGLGETQYF.

The CDR3 DNA follows: TGCGCCAGCAGCCAAGATCCGGGATCCACAGATACGCAGTATTTT. This translates into CASSQDPGSTDTQYF. The genes are TRBV4-1 and TRBJ2-3; tentative D call: TRBD2 (5 bases). The germline V gene encodes CDR1 MGHRA and CDR2 YSYEKL. Trimming removed 0 bases at V and 2 bases at J, with 9 bases between. CDR3 size: 15 residues.

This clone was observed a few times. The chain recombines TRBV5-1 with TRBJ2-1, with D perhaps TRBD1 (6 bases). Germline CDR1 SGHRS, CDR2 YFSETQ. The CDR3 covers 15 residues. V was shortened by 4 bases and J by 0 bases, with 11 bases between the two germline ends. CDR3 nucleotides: TGCGCCAGCAGCCCAGGACAGAGCTCCTACAATGAGCAGTTCTTC. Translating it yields CASSPGQSSYNEQFF.

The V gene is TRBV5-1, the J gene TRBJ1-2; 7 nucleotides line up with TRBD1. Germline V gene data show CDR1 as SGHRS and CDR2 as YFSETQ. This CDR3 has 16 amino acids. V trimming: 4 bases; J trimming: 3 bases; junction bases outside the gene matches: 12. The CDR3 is CASSPEPQGTYYGYTF. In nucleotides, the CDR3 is TGCGCCAGCAGCCCGGAGCCACAGGGGACCTACTATGGCTACACCTTC.

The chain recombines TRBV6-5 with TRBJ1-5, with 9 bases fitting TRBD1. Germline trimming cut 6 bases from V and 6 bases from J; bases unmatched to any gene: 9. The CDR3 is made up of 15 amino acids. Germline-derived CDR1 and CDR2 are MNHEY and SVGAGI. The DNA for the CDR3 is TGTGCCAGCAGCCCGGGACAGGGTCTATTTCAGCCCCAGCATTTT. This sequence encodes CASSPGQGLFQPQHF.

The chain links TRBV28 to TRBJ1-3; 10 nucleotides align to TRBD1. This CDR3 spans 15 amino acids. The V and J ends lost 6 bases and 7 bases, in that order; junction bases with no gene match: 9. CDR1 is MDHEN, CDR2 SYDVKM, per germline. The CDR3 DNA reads TGTGCCAGCAGACCTACGACAGGGGGCTTGAACACCATATATTTT. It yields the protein CASRPTTGGLNTIYF.

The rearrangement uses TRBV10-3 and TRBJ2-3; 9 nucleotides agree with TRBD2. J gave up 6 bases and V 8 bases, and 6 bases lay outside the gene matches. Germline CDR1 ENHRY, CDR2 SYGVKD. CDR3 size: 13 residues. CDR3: CAILGAGGDTQYF. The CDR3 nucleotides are TGTGCCATCCTGGGTGCGGGGGGGGATACGCAGTATTTT.

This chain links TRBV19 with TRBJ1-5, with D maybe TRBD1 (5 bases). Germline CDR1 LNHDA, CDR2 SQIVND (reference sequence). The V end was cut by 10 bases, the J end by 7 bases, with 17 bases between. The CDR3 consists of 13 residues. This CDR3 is CAIAHRRDQPQHF. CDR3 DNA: TGTGCCATCGCCCACAGGAGGGACCAGCCCCAGCATTTT.

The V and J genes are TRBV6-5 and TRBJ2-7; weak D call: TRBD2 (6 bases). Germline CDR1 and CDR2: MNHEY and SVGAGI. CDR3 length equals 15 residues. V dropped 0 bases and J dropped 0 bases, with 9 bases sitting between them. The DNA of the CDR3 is TGTGCCAGCAGTTACTCCAGTAGCGGCTCCTACGAGCAGTACTTC. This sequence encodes CASSYSSSGSYEQYF.

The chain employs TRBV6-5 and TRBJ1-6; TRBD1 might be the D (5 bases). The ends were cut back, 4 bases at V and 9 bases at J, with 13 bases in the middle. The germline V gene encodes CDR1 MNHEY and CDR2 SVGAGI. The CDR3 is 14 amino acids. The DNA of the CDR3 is TGTGCCAGCAGTTTAATAGGGGCTCTTTCACCCCTCCACTTT. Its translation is CASSLIGALSPLHF.

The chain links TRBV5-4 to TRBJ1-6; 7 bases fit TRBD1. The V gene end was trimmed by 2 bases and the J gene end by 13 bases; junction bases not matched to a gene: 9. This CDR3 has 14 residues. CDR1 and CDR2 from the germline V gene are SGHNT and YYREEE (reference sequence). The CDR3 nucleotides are TGTGCCAGCAGCTTTACGGGACAGCCTCTCCCCCTCCACTTT. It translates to CASSFTGQPLPLHF.

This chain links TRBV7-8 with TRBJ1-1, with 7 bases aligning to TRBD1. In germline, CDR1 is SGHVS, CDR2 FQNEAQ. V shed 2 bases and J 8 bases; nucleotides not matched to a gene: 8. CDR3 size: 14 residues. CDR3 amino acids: CASSLRQGLVEAFF. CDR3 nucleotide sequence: TGTGCCAGCAGCTTAAGACAGGGTTTAGTGGAAGCTTTCTTT.

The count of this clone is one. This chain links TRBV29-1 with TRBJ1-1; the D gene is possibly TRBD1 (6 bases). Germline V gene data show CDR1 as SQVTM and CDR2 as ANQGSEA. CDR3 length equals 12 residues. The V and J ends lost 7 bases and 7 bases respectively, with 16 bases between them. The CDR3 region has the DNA TGCAGCGCACGTAAGACAGGCAGTGAAGCTTTCTTT. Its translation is CSARKTGSEAFF.

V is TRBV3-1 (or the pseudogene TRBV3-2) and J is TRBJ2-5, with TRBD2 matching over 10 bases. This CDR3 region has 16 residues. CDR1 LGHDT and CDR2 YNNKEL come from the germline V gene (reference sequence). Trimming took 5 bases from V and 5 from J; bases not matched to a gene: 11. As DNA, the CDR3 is TGTGCCAGCAGCTATTTTCCGGCTAGCGGGAGTGAGACCCAGTACTTC. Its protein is CASSYFPASGSETQYF.

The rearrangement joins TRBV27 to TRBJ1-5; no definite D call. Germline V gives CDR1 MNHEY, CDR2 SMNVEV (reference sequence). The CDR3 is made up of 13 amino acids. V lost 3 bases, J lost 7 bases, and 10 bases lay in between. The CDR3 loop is CASSFFFGQPQHF. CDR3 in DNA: TGTGCCAGCAGTTTCTTTTTCGGGCAGCCCCAGCATTTT.

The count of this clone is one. Written as DNA, the CDR3 is TGTGCCAGTCACAGGAGAACTAACTATGGCTACACCTTC. It codes for CASHRRTNYGYTF. The V call is TRBV28, the J call TRBJ1-2; possibly TRBD1 for D (5 bases). The germline CDR1 and CDR2 sequences are MDHEN and SYDVKM. The CDR3 extends over 13 amino acids. V was clipped by 9 bases and J by 0 bases, with 11 bases between them.

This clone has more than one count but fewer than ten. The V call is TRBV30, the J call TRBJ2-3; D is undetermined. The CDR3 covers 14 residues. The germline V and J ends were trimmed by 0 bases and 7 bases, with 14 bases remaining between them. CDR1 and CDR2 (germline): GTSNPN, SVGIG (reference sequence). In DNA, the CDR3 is TGTGCCTGGAGTGTACTTCGCGGTTCCTATACGCAGTATTTT. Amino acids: CAWSVLRGSYTQYF.

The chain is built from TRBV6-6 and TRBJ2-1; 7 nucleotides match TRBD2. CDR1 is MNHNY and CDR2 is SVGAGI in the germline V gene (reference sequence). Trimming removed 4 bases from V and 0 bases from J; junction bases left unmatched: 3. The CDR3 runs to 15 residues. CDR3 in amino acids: CASSSSGSSYNEQFF. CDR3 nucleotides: TGTGCCAGCAGTTCTAGCGGTAGCTCCTACAATGAGCAGTTCTTC.

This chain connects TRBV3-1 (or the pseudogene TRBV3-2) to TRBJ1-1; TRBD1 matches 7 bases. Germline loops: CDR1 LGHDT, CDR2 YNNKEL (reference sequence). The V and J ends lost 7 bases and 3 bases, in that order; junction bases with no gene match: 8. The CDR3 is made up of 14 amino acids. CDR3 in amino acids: CASNRQGVDTEAFF. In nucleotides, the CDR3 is TGTGCCAGCAACAGACAGGGTGTGGACACTGAAGCTTTCTTT.

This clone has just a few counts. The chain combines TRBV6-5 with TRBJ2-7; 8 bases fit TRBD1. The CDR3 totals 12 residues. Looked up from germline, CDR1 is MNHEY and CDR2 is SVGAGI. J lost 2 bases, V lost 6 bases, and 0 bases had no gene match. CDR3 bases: TGTGCCAGCAGGACAGGGGCCTACGAGCAGTACTTC. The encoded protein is CASRTGAYEQYF.

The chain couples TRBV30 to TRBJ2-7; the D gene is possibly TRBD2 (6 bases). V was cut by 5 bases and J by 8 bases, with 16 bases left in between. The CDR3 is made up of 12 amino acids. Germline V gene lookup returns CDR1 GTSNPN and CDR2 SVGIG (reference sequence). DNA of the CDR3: TGTGCCTGGGGGTACGGGGGAGTAAAGCAGTACTTC. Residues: CAWGYGGVKQYF. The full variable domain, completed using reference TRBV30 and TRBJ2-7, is SQTIHQWPATLVQPVGSPLSLECTVEGTSNPNLYWYRQAAGRGLQLLFYSVGIGQISSEVPQNLSASRPQDRQFILSSKKLLLSDSGFYLCAWGYGGVKQYFGPGTRLTVT.

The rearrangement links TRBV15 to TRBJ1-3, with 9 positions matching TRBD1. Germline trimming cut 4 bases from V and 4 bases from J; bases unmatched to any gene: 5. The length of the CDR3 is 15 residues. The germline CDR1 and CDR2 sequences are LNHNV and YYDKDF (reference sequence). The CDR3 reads CATSKNRGLGNTIYF. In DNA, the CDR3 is TGTGCCACCAGCAAAAACAGGGGGCTCGGAAACACCATATATTTT.